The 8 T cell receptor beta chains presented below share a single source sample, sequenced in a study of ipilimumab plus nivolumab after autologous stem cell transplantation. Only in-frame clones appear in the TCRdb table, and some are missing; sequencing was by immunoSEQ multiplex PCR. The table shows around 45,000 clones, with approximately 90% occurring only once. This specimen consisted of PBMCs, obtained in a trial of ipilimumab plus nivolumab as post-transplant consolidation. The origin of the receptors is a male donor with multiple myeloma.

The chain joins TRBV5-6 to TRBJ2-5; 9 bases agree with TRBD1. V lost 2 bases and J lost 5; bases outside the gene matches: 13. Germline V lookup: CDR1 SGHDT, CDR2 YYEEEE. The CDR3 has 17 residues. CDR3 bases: TGTGCCAGCAGCTTCTCAGGACAGGGGCTGGGCTTGGAGACCCAGTACTTC. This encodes CASSFSGQGLGLETQYF.

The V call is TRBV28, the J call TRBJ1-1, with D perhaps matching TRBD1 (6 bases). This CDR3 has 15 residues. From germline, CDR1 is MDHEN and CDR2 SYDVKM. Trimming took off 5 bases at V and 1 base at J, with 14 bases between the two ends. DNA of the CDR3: TGTGCCAGCAGTGGGGGTCGGACAGCGAACACTGAAGCTTTCTTT. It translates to CASSGGRTANTEAFF.

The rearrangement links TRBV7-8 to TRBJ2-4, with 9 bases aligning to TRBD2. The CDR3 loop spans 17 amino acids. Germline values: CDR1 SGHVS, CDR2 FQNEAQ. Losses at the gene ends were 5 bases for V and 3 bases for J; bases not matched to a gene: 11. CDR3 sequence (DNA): TGTGCCAGCAGCCCCCCTCGCATAGCGGGGGTCAAAAACATTCAGTACTTC. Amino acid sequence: CASSPPRIAGVKNIQYF.

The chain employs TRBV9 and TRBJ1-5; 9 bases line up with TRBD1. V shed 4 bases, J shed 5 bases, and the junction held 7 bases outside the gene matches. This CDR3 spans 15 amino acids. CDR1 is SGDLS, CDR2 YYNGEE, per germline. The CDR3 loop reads CASSTTGGLYQPQHF. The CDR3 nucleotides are TGTGCCAGCAGCACCACAGGGGGCTTGTATCAGCCCCAGCATTTT. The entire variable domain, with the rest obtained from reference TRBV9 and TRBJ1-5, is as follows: DSGVTQTPKHLITATGQRVTLRCSPRSGDLSVYWYQQSLDQGLQFLIQYYNGEERAKGNILERFSAQQFPDLHSELNLSSLELGDSALYFCASSTTGGLYQPQHFGDGTRLSIL.

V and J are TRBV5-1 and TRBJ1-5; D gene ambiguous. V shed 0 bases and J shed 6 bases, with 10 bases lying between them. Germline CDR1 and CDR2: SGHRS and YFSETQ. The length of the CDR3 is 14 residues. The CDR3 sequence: CASSLGVPGQPQHF. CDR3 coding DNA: TGCGCCAGCAGCTTGGGGGTCCCGGGTCAGCCCCAGCATTTT.

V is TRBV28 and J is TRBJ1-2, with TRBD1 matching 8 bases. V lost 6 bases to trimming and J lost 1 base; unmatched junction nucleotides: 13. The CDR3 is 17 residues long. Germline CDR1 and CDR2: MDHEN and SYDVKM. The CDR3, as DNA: TGTGCCAGCAGCCTAGCCGGGGGACAGGTGCTTAACTATGGCTACACCTTC. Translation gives CASSLAGGQVLNYGYTF.

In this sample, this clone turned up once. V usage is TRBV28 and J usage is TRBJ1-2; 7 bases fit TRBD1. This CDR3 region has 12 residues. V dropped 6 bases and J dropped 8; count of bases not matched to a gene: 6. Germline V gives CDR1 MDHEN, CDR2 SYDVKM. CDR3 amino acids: CASRRAGGGYTF. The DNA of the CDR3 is TGTGCCAGCAGGAGGGCAGGGGGGGGCTACACCTTC.

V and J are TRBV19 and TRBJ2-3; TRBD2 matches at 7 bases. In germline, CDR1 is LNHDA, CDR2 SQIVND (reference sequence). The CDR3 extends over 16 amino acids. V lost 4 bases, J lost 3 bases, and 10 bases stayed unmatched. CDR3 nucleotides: TGTGCCAGTAGTACAAAGGTACTAGCGCCAACAGATACGCAGTATTTT. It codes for CASSTKVLAPTDTQYF. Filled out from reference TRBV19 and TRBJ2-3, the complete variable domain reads DGGITQSPKYLFRKEGQNVTLSCEQNLNHDAMYWYRQDPGQGLRLIYYSQIVNDFQKGDIAEGYSVSREKKESFPLTVTSAQKNPTAFYLCASSTKVLAPTDTQYFGPGTRLTVL.